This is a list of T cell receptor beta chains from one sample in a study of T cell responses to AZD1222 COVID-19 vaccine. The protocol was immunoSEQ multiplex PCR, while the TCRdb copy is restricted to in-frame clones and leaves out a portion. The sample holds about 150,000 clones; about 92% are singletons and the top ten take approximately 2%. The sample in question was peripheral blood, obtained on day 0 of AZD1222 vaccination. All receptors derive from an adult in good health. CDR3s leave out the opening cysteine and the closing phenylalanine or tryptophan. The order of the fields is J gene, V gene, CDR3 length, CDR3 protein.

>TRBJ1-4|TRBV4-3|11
ASSQEDGEKLF
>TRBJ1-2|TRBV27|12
ASSPLRSAYGYT
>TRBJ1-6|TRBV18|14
ASSLGTGGNNSPLH
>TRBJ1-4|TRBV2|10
AKDRHNEKLF
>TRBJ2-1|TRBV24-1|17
ATSAPTGDSTTPDNEQF
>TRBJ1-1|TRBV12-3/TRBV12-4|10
ASSLMGAKAF
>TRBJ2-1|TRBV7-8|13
ASSLGGGAYNEQF
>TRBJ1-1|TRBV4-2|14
ASSQVIRRAHTEAF
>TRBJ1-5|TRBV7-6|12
ASSLSNSNQPQH
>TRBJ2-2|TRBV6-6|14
ASRGTSGGNTGELF
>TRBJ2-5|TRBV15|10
ATSRDRETQY
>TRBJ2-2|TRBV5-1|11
ASSFGHDGELF
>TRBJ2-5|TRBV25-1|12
ASTDTGTEETQY
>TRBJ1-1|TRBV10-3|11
AISEAVTGEAF
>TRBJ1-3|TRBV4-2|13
ASSQVGYSGNTIY
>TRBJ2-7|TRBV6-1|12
ASSDAGQAYEQY
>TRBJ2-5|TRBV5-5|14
ASSLMTSGDQETQY
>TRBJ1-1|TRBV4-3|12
ASSQVGGNTEAF
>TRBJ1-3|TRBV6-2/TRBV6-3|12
ASSLLGPGNTIY
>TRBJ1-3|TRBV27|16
ASSLPQGLTSSGNTIY
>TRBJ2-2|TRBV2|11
ASKFENTGELF